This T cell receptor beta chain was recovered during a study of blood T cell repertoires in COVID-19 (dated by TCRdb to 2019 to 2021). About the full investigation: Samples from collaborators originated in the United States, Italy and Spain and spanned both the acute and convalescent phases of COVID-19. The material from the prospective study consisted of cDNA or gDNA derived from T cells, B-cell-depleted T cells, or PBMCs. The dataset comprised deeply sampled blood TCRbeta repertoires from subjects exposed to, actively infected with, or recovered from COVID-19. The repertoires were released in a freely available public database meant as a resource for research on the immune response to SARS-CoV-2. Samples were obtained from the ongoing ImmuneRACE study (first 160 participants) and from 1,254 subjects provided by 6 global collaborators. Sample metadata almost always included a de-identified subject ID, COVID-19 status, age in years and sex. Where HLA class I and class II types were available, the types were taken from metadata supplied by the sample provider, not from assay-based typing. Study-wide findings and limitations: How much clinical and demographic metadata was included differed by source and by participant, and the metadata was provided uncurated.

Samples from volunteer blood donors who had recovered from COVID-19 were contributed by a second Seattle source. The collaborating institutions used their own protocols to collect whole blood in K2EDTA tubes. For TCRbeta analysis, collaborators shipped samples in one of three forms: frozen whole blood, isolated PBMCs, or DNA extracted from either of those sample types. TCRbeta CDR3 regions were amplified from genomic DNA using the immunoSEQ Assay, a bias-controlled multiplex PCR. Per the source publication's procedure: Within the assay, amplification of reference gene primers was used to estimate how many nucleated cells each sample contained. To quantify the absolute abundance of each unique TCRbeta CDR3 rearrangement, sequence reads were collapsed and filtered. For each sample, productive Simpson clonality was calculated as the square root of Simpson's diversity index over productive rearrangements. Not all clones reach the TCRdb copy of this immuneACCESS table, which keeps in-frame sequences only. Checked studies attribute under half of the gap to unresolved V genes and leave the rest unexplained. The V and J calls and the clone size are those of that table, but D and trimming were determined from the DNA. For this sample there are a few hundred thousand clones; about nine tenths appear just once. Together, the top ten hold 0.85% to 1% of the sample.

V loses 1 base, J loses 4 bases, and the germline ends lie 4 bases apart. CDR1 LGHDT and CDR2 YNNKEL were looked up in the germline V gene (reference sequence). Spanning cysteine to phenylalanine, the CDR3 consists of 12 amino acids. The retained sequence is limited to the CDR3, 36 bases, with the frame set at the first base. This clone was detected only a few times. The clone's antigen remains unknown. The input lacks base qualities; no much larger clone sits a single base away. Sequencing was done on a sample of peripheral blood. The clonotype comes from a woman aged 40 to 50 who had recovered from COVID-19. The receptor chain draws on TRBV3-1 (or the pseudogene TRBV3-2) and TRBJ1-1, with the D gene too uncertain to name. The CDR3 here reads CASSQGSTEAFF. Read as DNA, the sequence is TGTGCCAGCAGCCAAGGTAGCACTGAAGCTTTCTTT.